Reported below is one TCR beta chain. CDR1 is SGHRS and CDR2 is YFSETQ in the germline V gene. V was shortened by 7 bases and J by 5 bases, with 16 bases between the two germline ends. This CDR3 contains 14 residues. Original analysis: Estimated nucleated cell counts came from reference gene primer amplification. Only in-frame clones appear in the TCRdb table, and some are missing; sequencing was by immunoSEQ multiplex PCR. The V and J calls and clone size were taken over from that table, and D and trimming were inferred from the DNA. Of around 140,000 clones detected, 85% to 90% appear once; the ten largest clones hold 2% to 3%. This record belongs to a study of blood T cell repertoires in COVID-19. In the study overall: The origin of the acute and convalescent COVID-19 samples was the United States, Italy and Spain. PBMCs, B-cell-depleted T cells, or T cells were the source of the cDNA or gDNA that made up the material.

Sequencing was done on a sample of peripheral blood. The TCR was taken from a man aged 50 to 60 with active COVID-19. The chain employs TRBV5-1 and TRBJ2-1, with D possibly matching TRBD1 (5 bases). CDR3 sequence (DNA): TGCGCCAGCTATGGTTCCCCCAGGGACAATGAGCAGTTCTTC. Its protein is CASYGSPRDNEQFF.